This T cell receptor beta chain was sequenced during a study of cytomegalovirus exposure and HLA in healthy donors. The wider study: The same platform as the approximately 670 first-cohort repertoires was used for the 130 or so validation repertoires, a later analysis reported.

Regarding the study as a whole: Cytomegalovirus-associated TCR beta chains were listed, numbering over 150. Subsequent analysis found a tendency for first-cohort TCR clusters to co-occur within the 95 to 150 validation repertoires.

Assay: immunoSEQ multiplex PCR; the TCRdb copy retains only in-frame clones and omits some. The table lists roughly 130,000 clones, about 90% of them singletons. Comment on this clone: The antigen remains undetermined.

CDR3 length: 16 residues. J lost 0 bases, V lost 4 bases, and 7 bases had no gene match. Germline V CDR1 and CDR2: SGHRS, YFSETQ. The donors were members of the validation cohort, which comprised 120 subjects and was separate from the first cohort of fewer than 700 subjects. The chain links TRBV5-1 to TRBJ1-3; TRBD1 agrees at 7 bases. Source material: PBMCs. This TCR was recovered from a man aged 25-40 years in good health and CMV-seronegative. Here the CDR3 reads CASSPGDSGSGNTIYF. The CDR3, as DNA: TGCGCCAGCAGCCCGGGGGACAGCGGCTCTGGAAACACCATATATTTT.